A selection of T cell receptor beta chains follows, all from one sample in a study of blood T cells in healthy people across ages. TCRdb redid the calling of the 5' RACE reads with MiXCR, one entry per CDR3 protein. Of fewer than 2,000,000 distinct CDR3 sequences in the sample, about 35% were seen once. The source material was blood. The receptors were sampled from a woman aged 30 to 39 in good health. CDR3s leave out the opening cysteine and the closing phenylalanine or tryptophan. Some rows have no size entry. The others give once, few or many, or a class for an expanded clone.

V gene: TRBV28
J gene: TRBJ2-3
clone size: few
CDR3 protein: ASNPGQGGDTQY

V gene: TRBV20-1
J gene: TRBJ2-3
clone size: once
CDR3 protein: SASLRGDTQY

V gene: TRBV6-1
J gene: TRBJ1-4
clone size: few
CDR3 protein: ASISEAAGEKLF

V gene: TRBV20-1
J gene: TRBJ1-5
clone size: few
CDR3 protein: SARRLGQPQH

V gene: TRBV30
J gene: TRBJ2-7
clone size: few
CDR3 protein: AWSVLKKRDEQY

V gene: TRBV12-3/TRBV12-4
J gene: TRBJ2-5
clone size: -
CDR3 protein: ASSFISGETQY

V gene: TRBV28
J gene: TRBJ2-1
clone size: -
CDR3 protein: ASRLPGTSAYNEQF

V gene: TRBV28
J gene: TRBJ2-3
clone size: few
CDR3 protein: ASSQNTGDSTDTQY

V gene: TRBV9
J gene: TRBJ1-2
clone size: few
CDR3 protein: ASSPDLAGAKGYGYT

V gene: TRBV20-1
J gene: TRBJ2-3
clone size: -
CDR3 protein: SATGTTTSTGTQY

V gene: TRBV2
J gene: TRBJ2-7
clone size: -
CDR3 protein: ASKGDYPYEQY

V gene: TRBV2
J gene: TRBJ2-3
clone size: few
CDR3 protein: ASVRASLTDTQY

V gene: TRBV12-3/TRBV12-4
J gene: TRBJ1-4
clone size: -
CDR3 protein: ASSFSGQENEKLF

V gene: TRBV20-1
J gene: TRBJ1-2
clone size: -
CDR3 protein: SALGALDSPKGYT

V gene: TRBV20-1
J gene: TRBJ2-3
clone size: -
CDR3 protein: SAPVRGGDTQY

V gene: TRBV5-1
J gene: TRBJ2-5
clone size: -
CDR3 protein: ASSSPKETQY

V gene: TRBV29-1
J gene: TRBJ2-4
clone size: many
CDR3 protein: SAVQSKNIQY

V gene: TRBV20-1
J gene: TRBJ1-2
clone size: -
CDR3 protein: SADRYYGYT

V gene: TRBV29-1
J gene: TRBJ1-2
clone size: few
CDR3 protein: SVEERVGPNYGYT

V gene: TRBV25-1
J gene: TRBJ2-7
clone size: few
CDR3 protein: ASRGETGEQY

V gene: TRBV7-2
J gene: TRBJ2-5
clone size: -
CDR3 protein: ASSDAGIDRPGETQY

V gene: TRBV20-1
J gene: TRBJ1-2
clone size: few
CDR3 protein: SARPPGGSSYGYT

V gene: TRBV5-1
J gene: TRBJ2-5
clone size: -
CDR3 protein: ASAVRTGGRETQY

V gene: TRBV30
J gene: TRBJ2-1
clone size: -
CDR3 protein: ARSGSFFGEQF

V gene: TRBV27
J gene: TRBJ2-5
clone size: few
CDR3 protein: ASSPASNTNSLETQY

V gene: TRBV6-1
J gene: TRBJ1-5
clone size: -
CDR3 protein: ASNDSNQPQH

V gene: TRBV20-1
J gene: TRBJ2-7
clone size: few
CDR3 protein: SARDIRGSYEQY

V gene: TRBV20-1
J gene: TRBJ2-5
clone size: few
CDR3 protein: SAIEKLLTYQETQY

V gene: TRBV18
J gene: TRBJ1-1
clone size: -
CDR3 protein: ASSPILGQGSEAF

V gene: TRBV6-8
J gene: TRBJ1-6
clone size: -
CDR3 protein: ASSYEVDSPLH

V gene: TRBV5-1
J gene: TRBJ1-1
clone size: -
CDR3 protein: ASSLAEDSFGTEAF

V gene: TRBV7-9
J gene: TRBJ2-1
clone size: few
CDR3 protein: ASSSSGLYNEQF

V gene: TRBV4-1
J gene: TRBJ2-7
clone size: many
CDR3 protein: ASSQENGARSEQY

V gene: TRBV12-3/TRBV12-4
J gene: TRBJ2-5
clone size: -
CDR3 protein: ASSYQDRGKETQY

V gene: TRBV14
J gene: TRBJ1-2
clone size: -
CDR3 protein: ASSLGQGPTANYGYT

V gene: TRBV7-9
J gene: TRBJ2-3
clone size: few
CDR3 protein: ASSSPWAGANTDTQY

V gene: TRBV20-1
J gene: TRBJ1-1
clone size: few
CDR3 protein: SARAPPGNTEAF

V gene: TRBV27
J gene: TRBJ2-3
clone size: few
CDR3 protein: ASKVSRIDTQY

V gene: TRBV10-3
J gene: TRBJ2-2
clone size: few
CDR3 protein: ACKPGQGVIWNTGELF

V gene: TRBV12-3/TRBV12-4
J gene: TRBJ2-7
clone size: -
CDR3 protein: ASSDIRDRGGEQY

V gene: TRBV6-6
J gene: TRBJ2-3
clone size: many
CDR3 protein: ASSYAHPSTDTQY

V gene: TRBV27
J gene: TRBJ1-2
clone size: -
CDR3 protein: ASSSYSDYGYT

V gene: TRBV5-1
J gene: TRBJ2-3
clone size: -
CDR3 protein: ASSLVRSVYASTDTQY

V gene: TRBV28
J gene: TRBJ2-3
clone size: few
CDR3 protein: ASSLPTGGDTQY

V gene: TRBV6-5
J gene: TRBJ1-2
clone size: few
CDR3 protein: ASSSLPDRVDGYT

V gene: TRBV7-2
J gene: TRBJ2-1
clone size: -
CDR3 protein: ASSPSTGEVYEQF

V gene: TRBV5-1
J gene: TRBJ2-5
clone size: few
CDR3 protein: ASSVGTSGNQETQY

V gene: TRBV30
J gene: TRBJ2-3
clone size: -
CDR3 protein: AWSRGPSTDTQY

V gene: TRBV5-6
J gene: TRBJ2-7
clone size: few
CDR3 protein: ASSSDGGIYEQY

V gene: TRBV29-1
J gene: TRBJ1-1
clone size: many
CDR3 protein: SVESQSEAF

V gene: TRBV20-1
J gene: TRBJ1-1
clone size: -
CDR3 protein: SARVGIMNTEAF

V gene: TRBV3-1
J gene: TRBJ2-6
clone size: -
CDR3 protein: ASSHTTSGYSSGANVLT

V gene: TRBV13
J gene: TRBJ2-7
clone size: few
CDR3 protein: ASSSWTSGGVQAPAEQY

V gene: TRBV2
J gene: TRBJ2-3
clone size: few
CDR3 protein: ASSGLDVSTDTQY

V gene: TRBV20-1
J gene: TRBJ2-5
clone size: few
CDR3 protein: SATQGYYQETQY

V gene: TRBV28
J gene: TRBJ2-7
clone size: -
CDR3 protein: ASRARRGFYRYEQY

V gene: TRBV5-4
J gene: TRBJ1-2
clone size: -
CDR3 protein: ASSPGGRGSLGYGYT

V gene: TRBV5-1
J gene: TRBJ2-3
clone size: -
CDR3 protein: ASSSQRTDTQY

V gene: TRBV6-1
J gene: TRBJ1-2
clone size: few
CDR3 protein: ASSAPGTDYGYT

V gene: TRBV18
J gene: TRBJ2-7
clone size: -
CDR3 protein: ASSSFTEPSYEQY